The 22 T cell receptor beta chains in this list originate from one sample, sequenced in a study of control samples from healthy donors and cancer patients. The data were produced by immunoSEQ multiplex PCR, yet TCRdb's version contains in-frame clones alone and is incomplete. The repertoire holds roughly 80,000 clones, with 85% to 95% as singletons. Sequencing used blood. The receptors come from a woman in her sixties in good health.

The chain uses TRBV6-5 and TRBJ2-7, with D hard to call. This CDR3 is built from 14 residues. V shed 4 bases and J shed 4 bases, with 14 bases lying between them. CDR1 MNHEY and CDR2 SVGAGI come from the germline V gene. In nucleotides, the CDR3 is TGTGCCAGCAGTTTCCGGGCCACGGTGTACGAGCAGTACTTC. Its translation: CASSFRATVYEQYF.

On this clone: The sample has other DNA sequences that encode this CDR3 too. The rearrangement uses TRBV18 and TRBJ2-3, with no clear D. The CDR3 length is 12 residues. With 3 bases removed from V and 2 bases from J, the gap between germline ends came to 3 bases. Germline V gene data show CDR1 as KGHSH and CDR2 as LQKENI. In nucleotides, the CDR3 is TGTGCCAGCTCACCCTCCACAGATACGCAGTATTTT. Its protein product is CASSPSTDTQYF.

The rearrangement links TRBV2 to TRBJ2-5; 10 bases are a match to TRBD2. Trimming removed 6 bases from V and 4 bases from J; junction bases left unmatched: 8. CDR1 and CDR2 (germline): SNHLY, FYNNEI. The CDR3 is 15 amino acids. CDR3 protein: CASSPSAGGPETQYF. CDR3 coding DNA: TGTGCCAGCAGCCCATCAGCGGGAGGGCCAGAGACCCAGTACTTC. The whole variable domain, filled in from reference TRBV2 and TRBJ2-5, reads EPEVTQTPSHQVTQMGQEVILRCVPISNHLYFYWYRQILGQKVEFLVSFYNNEISEKSEIFDDQFSVERPDGSNFTLKIRSTKLEDSAMYFCASSPSAGGPETQYFGPGTRLLVL.

The rearrangement uses TRBV12-3 or TRBV12-4 and TRBJ1-2; D remains ambiguous. The CDR3 has 13 amino acids. V lost 3 bases, J lost 1 base, and 6 bases lay in between. CDR3 coding DNA: TGTGCCAGCAGTTTTTGGGGTAACTATGGCTACACCTTC. This encodes CASSFWGNYGYTF.

J is TRBJ2-3 and V is TRBV5-1; D uncertain. Per the germline V gene, CDR1 is SGHRS and CDR2 is YFSETQ. Trimming stripped 0 bases from V and 0 bases from J, with 5 bases between. This CDR3 spans 14 amino acids. The CDR3 sequence is CASSLGRSTDTQYF. The CDR3 coding sequence is TGCGCCAGCAGCTTGGGCAGGAGCACAGATACGCAGTATTTT.

This CDR3 is CASSKGNRTNEKLFF. The CDR3 DNA reads TGTGCCAGCAGCAAAGGGAACCGAACTAATGAAAAACTGTTTTTT. The V gene is TRBV3-1 (or the pseudogene TRBV3-2), the J gene TRBJ1-4, with D uncertain. The CDR3 contains 15 residues. Trimming removed 5 bases at V and 1 base at J, with 11 bases between. Germline V CDR1 and CDR2: LGHDT, YNNKEL (reference sequence).

The V call is TRBV28, the J call TRBJ2-1; D is unresolved. The CDR3 is 11 residues long. V lost 5 bases and J 9 bases, leaving 8 bases between the germline ends. CDR1 is MDHEN, CDR2 SYDVKM, per germline. Here the CDR3 DNA reads TGTGCCAGCAGTAGGGTGCGTGAGCAGTTCTTC. Its protein product is CASSRVREQFF.

The gene calls are TRBV28 and TRBJ1-4; D unclear. Germline CDR1 reads MDHEN; CDR2 reads SYDVKM. V was pared by 8 bases and J by 8 bases, with 12 bases between. There are 12 residues in the CDR3. The CDR3 nucleotides are TGTGCCAGCGGGAATTTATTGGAAAAACTGTTTTTT. Its protein product is CASGNLLEKLFF.

The rearrangement uses TRBV3-1 (or the pseudogene TRBV3-2) and TRBJ2-7; no firm D call. The V and J ends lost 1 base and 0 bases respectively, with 10 bases between them. Germline lookup yields CDR1 LGHDT and CDR2 YNNKEL (reference sequence). The CDR3 totals 15 residues. The CDR3 DNA reads TGTGCCAGCAGCCAAGCTATTGGAATCTCCTACGAGCAGTACTTC. Translation: CASSQAIGISYEQYF.

The chain couples TRBV6-5 to TRBJ1-6; maybe TRBD1 (5 bases). Germline V gives CDR1 MNHEY, CDR2 SVGAGI. Trimming left V 2 bases short and J 9 bases short, with 11 bases between. The CDR3 spans 14 residues. CDR3 nucleotide sequence: TGTGCCAGCAGTTACAAGGGCCAGGGTTCACCCCTCCACTTT. Protein sequence: CASSYKGQGSPLHF.

This clone was observed once. The gene calls are TRBV5-5 and TRBJ1-1; D remains unclear. The V end lost 3 bases, the J end lost 4 bases, and 19 bases lay between the germline ends. Germline V gene lookup returns CDR1 SGHKS and CDR2 YYEKEE (reference sequence). This CDR3 region has 16 residues. The CDR3 DNA sequence: TGTGCCAGCAGCTCTGCCGCGGGGTGGGTGTCCACTGAAGCTTTCTTT. Its translation: CASSSAAGWVSTEAFF. The full variable domain, rest sourced from reference TRBV5-5 and TRBJ1-1, is DAGVTQSPTHLIKTRGQQVTLRCSPISGHKSVSWYQQVLGQGPQFIFQYYEKEERGRGNFPDRFSARQFPNYSSELNVNALLLGDSALYLCASSSAAGWVSTEAFFGQGTRLTVV.

This sequence joins TRBV19 and TRBJ1-2; D is uncertain. The CDR3 has 11 residues. Germline CDR1 and CDR2: LNHDA and SQIVND (reference sequence). V was shortened by 3 bases and J by 10 bases, with 9 bases between the two germline ends. The CDR3 is CASSIDQFYTF. CDR3 DNA sequence: TGTGCCAGTAGTATCGACCAGTTCTACACCTTC.

The chain is built from TRBV2 and TRBJ1-1; D is ambiguous. Trimming cost V 0 bases and J 8 bases, with 4 bases left between them. The CDR3 contains 11 residues. Germline lookup yields CDR1 SNHLY and CDR2 FYNNEI. The CDR3, as DNA: TGTGCCAGCAGTGAAGCAGTCGAAGCTTTCTTT. Protein sequence: CASSEAVEAFF.

This clone was observed once. The CDR3 spells CASSLGVSQPQHF. Written as DNA, the CDR3 is TGTGCCAGCAGTTTAGGGGTTAGTCAGCCCCAGCATTTT. The chain combines TRBV28 with TRBJ1-5; D remains unclear. Germline V gene lookup returns CDR1 MDHEN and CDR2 SYDVKM. Trimming took 2 bases from V and 6 from J, leaving 8 bases between them. This CDR3 contains 13 residues.

The rearrangement links TRBV25-1 to TRBJ1-6; D is ambiguous. The CDR3 sequence is 16 residues long. Germline CDR1 reads MGHDK; CDR2 reads SYGVNS. The V and J ends lost 2 bases and 8 bases respectively, with 16 bases between them. The CDR3 DNA is TGTGCCAGCAGTGAAGGGAGAGGAGCGGAGGATTCACCCCTCCACTTT. Encoded protein: CASSEGRGAEDSPLHF. The full variable domain, its missing parts supplied by reference TRBV25-1 and TRBJ1-6, is EADIYQTPRYLVIGTGKKITLECSQTMGHDKMYWYQQDPGMELHLIHYSYGVNSTEKGDLSSESTVSRIRTEHFPLTLESARPSHTSQYLCASSEGRGAEDSPLHFGNGTRLTVT.

The chain uses TRBV14 and TRBJ2-7; 9 positions agree with TRBD1. Germline V lookup: CDR1 SGHDN, CDR2 FVKESK. The V and J ends lost 3 bases and 2 bases, in that order; junction bases with no gene match: 5. CDR3 size: 15 residues. CDR3 sequence: CASSHGTGLTYEQYF. For the CDR3, the DNA is TGTGCCAGCAGCCATGGGACAGGGCTTACCTACGAGCAGTACTTC.

This clone was seen only once. The chain recombines TRBV7-2 with TRBJ2-3; a weak D match, TRBD2 (7 bases). Germline CDR1 and CDR2: SGHTA and FQGNSA. This CDR3 comprises 13 residues. V was pared by 11 bases and J by 0 bases, with 12 bases between. The CDR3 DNA reads TGTGCCTGGGGGGGCGGAAGCACAGATACGCAGTATTTT. Protein product: CAWGGGSTDTQYF.

This chain's CDR3 is CASSPRGTGNEKLFF. In nucleotides, the CDR3 is TGTGCCAGCTCACCACGGGGGACGGGCAATGAAAAACTGTTTTTT. This chain links TRBV18 with TRBJ1-4, with D perhaps matching TRBD1 (5 bases). This CDR3 contains 15 residues. Germline V gene sequence: CDR1 KGHSH, CDR2 LQKENI. Trimming took 1 base from V and 5 from J, leaving 11 bases between them.

J is TRBJ1-6 and V is TRBV19; TRBD1 might be the D (5 bases). V was pared by 10 bases and J by 7 bases, with 17 bases between. The length of the CDR3 is 14 residues. Germline values: CDR1 LNHDA, CDR2 SQIVND (reference sequence). The CDR3 bases are TGTGCCACTCGGGCCGGGACGGCGAATTCACCCCTCCACTTT. Translation gives CATRAGTANSPLHF.

Remarks on this clone: Germline is not matched at one junction end, which may reflect a read error. The V gene is TRBV15, the J gene TRBJ1-1; no definite D call. Germline V gene data show CDR1 as LNHNV and CDR2 as YYDKDF (reference sequence). CDR3 length: 13 amino acids. The CDR3 protein is CATSRDFEKTLSF. CDR3 coding DNA: TGTGCCACCAGCAGAGATTTTGAGAAAACCCTTAGCTTT.

This chain connects TRBV19 to TRBJ2-7; D is uncertain. From germline, CDR1 is LNHDA and CDR2 SQIVND (reference sequence). This CDR3 spans 13 amino acids. Trimming removed 5 bases at V and 1 base at J, with 9 bases between. The CDR3 sequence is CASSERASYEQYF. In nucleotides, the CDR3 is TGTGCCAGTAGTGAAAGGGCTTCCTACGAGCAGTACTTC.

This clone has just one count. The chain carries TRBV18 and TRBJ1-1, with 7 bases identical to TRBD1. With V trimmed by 3 bases and J by 1 base, 5 bases remained unmatched. CDR1 KGHSH and CDR2 LQKENI come from the germline V gene. The CDR3 consists of 15 residues. The CDR3 region has the DNA TGTGCCAGCTCACCGGCAGGGGGGGGGAACACTGAAGCTTTCTTT. It encodes CASSPAGGGNTEAFF.